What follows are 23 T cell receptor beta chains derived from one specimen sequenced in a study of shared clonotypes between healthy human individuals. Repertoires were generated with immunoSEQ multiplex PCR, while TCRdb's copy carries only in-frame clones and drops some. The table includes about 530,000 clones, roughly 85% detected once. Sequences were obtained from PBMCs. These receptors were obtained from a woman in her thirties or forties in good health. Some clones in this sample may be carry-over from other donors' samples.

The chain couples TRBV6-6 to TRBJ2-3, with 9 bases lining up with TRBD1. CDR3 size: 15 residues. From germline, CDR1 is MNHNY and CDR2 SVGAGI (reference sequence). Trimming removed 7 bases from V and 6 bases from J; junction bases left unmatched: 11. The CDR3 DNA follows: TGTGCCAGCACCAAAACAGGGGGCGGCGCGGATACGCAGTATTTT. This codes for CASTKTGGGADTQYF.

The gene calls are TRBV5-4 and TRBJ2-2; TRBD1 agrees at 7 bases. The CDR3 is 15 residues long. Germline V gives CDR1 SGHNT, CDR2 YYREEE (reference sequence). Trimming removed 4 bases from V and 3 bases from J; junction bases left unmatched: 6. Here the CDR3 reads CASSPGTVDTGELFF. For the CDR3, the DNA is TGTGCCAGCAGCCCTGGGACAGTTGACACCGGGGAGCTGTTTTTT.

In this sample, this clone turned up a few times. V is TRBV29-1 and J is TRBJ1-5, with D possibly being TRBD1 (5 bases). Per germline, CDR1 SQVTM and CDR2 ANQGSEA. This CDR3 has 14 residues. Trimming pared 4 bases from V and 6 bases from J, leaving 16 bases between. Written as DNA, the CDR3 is TGCAGCGTTGTAATGGACACCCGGGGTCAGCCCCAGCATTTT. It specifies CSVVMDTRGQPQHF.

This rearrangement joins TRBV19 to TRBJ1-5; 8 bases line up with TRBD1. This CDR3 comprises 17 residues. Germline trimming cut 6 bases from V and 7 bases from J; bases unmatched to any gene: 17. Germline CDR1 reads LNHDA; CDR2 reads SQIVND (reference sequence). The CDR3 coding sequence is TGTGCCAGTAGCCTGTGGACAGGGCCCTTTAGAGAACAGCCCCAGCATTTT. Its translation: CASSLWTGPFREQPQHF.

This CDR3 reads CASSEAGKLFF. Here the CDR3 DNA reads TGTGCCAGCAGTGAAGCGGGAAAACTGTTTTTT. This chain connects TRBV6-1 to TRBJ1-4; the D is unclear. The V gene lost 0 bases and the J gene lost 10 bases, with 3 bases spanning the gap. The CDR3 sequence is 11 residues long. CDR1 is MNHNS, CDR2 SASEGT, per germline.

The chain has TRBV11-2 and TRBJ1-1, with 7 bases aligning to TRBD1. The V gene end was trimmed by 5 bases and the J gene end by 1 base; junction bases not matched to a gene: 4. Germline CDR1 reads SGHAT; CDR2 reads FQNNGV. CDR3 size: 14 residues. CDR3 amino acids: CASSIGTANTEAFF. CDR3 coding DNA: TGTGCCAGCAGCATCGGGACAGCGAACACTGAAGCTTTCTTT.

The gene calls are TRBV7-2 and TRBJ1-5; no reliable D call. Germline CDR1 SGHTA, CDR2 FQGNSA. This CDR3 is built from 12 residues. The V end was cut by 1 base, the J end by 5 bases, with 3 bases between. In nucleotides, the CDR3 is TGTGCCAGCAGCTTAGACCATCAGCCCCAGCATTTT. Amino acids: CASSLDHQPQHF.

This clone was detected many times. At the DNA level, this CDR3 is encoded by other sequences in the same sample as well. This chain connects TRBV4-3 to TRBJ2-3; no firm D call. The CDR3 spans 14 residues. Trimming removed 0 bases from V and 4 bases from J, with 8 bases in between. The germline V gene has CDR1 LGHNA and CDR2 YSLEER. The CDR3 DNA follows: TGCGCCAGCAGCCAAGAGCGTGGAGCAGATACGCAGTATTTT. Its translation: CASSQERGADTQYF.

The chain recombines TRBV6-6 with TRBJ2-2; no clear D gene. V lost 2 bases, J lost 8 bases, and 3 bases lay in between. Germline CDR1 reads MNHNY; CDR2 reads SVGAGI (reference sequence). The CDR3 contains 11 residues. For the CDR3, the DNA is TGTGCCAGCAGTTACGAGGGGGAGCTGTTTTTT. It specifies CASSYEGELFF.

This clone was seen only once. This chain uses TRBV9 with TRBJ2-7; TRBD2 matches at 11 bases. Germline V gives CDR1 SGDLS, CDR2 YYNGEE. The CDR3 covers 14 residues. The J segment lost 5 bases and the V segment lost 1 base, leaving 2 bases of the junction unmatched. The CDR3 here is CASSVTSGSHEQYF. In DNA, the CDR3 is TGTGCCAGCAGCGTAACTAGCGGGAGTCACGAGCAGTACTTC.

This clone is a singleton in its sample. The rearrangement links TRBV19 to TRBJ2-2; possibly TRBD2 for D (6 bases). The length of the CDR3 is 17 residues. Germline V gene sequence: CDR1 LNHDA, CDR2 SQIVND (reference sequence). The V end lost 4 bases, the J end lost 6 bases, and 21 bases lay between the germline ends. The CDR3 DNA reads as TGTGCCAGTAGTACCCGGTGGAGGGGACCTTACGCCGGGGAGCTGTTTTTT. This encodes CASSTRWRGPYAGELFF.

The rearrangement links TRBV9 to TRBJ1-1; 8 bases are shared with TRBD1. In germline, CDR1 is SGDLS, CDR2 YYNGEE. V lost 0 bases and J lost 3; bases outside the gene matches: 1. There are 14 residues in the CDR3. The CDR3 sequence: CASSVGGQDTEAFF. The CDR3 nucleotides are TGTGCCAGCAGCGTAGGGGGACAGGACACTGAAGCTTTCTTT.

The DNA for the CDR3 is TGTGCCTGGAGCAGCGGTCGGGATGAGCAGTACTTC. It specifies CAWSSGRDEQYF. The chain has TRBV30 and TRBJ2-7; possible D gene TRBD2, 5 bases. The CDR3 sequence is 12 residues long. Trimming took off 3 bases at V and 7 bases at J, with 13 bases between the two ends. Germline V lookup: CDR1 GTSNPN, CDR2 SVGIG (reference sequence).

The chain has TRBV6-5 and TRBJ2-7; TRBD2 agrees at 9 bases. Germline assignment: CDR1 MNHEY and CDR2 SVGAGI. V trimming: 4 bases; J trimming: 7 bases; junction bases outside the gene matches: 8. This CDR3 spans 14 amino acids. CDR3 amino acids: CASSLRREGVEQYF. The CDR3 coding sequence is TGTGCCAGCAGTTTAAGGCGGGAGGGGGTAGAGCAGTACTTC.

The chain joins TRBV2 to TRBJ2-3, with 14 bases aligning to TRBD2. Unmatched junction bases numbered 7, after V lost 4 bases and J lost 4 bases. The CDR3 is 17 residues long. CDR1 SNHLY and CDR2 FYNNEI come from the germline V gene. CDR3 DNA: TGTGCCAGCAGTGCCGGGACTAGCGGGAGTTGGGCAGATACGCAGTATTTT. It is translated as CASSAGTSGSWADTQYF.

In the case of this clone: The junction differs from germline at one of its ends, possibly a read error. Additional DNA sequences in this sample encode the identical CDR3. The CDR3 nucleotides read TGCGCCAGCAGTCCAGGGGATGGCTACACCTTC. It is translated as CASSPGDGYTF. The chain carries TRBV6-6 and TRBJ1-2; D is possibly TRBD1 (6 bases). The CDR3 loop spans 11 amino acids. CDR1 is MNHNY, CDR2 SVGAGI, per germline (reference sequence).

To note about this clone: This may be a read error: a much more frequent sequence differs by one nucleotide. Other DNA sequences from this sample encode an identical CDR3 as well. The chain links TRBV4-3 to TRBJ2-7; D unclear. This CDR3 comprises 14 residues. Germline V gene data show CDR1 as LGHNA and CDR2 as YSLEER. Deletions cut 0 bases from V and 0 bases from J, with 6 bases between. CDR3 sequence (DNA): TGCGCCAGCAGCCAAGACAGGATCTCCTACGAGCAGTACTTC. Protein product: CASSQDRISYEQYF.

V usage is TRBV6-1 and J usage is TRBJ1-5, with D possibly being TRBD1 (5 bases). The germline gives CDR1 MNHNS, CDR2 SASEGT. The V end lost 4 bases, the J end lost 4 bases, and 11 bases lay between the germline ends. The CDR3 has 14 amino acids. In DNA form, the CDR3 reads TGTGCCAGCAGTGGACAGCTCATTAATCAGCCCCAGCATTTT. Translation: CASSGQLINQPQHF.

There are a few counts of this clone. CDR3 residues: CASSVTRARYGYTF. The CDR3 bases are TGTGCCAGCAGCGTAACGAGGGCCCGCTATGGCTACACCTTC. The chain links TRBV9 to TRBJ1-2; D is ambiguous. Looked up from germline, CDR1 is SGDLS and CDR2 is YYNGEE. The CDR3 is 14 residues long. V lost 1 base and J lost 4, with 11 bases in between.

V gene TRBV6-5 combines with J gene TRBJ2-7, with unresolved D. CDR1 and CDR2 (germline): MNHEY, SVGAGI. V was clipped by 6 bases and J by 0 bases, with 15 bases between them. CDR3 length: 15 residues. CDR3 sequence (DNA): TGTGCCAGCAGACCCGATGCAGGTAGCTCCTACGAGCAGTACTTC. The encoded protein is CASRPDAGSSYEQYF.

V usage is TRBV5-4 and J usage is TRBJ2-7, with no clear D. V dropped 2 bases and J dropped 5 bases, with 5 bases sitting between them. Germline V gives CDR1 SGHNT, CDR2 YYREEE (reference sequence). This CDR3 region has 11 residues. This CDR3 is CASSLLDEQYF. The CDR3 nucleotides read TGTGCCAGCAGCTTATTAGACGAGCAGTACTTC.

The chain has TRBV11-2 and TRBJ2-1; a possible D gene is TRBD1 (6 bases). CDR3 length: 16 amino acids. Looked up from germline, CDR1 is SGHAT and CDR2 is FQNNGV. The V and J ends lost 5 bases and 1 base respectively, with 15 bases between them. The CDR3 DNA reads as TGTGCCAGCAGCGCTAGACAGGATGGTTCCTACAATGAGCAGTTCTTC. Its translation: CASSARQDGSYNEQFF.

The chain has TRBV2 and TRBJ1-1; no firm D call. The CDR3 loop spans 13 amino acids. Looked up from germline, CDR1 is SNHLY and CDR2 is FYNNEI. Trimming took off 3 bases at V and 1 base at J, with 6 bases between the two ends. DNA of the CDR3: TGTGCCAGCAGTGACCGCCGGAACACTGAAGCTTTCTTT. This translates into CASSDRRNTEAFF.